This passage covers 20 T cell receptor beta chains from one sample sequenced in a study of CD8 T cells in ankylosing spondylitis. TCRdb reanalysed the 5' RACE reads using MiXCR and keeps one entry per CDR3 protein. The sample yields 300,000 to 400,000 distinct CDR3 sequences, about 15% seen once. Source material: blood, either unsorted or a sorted T cell fraction (not recorded which). These receptors were taken from a male donor with ankylosing spondylitis or in good health (not recorded which).

This chain links TRBV12-3 or TRBV12-4 with TRBJ2-2, with 11 bases lining up with TRBD2. There are 15 residues in the CDR3. With V trimmed by 6 bases and J by 4 bases, 4 bases remained unmatched. The CDR3 loop reads CASRVSGRGTGELFF. The CDR3 nucleotides read TGTGCCAGCAGGGTTAGCGGGAGGGGCACCGGGGAGCTGTTTTTT.

In the case of this clonotype: A much larger clone lies one base from this, so it may be a read error. This chain connects TRBV20-1 to TRBJ2-7, with 7 bases fitting TRBD2. The CDR3 is 16 residues long. Germline loops: CDR1 DFQATT, CDR2 SNEGSKA (reference sequence). J gave up 3 bases and V 5 bases, and 16 bases lay outside the gene matches. This chain's CDR3 is CSALAGLTSVFYEQYF. For the CDR3, the DNA is TGCAGTGCTCTTGCCGGGCTTACTAGCGTCTTCTACGAGCAGTACTTC.

This clonotype was counted ten times or more. The genes are TRBV10-3 and TRBJ1-5, with 7 nucleotides matching TRBD1. The germline V gene encodes CDR1 ENHRY and CDR2 SYGVKD. V dropped 9 bases and J dropped 5; count of bases not matched to a gene: 4. This CDR3 has 12 amino acids. The CDR3 is CAMGQPDQPQHF. Written as DNA, the CDR3 is TGTGCCATGGGACAGCCTGATCAGCCCCAGCATTTT.

This clonotype has more than one count but fewer than ten. The chain employs TRBV18 and TRBJ2-5; 11 bases match TRBD2. Germline values: CDR1 KGHSH, CDR2 LQKENI. The V and J ends lost 2 bases and 5 bases, in that order; junction bases with no gene match: 7. The CDR3 sequence is 16 residues long. The CDR3 DNA sequence: TGTGCCAGCTCACCAGGACTAGCGGGCTCCAAGGAGACCCAGTACTTC. Translation gives CASSPGLAGSKETQYF.

This sequence joins TRBV4-2 and TRBJ2-1; D is tentatively TRBD1 or TRBD2 (5 bases each). Germline V CDR1 and CDR2: LGHNA, YNFKEQ. The CDR3 is 16 amino acids. Trimming took 3 bases from V and 4 from J, leaving 16 bases between them. The CDR3 DNA is TGTGCCAGCAGCCAGGAGTGGGACCCCTCTTACAATGAGCAGTTCTTC. Its translation: CASSQEWDPSYNEQFF.

V gene TRBV27 combines with J gene TRBJ2-1, with D tentatively TRBD2 (6 bases). Trimming stripped 6 bases from V and 5 bases from J, with 23 bases between. CDR3 length: 17 amino acids. Germline V lookup: CDR1 MNHEY, CDR2 SMNVEV (reference sequence). CDR3 residues: CASRRDVADLMHNEQFF. The DNA for the CDR3 is TGTGCCAGCAGACGAGATGTAGCGGACCTGATGCACAATGAGCAGTTCTTC.

The chain combines TRBV2 with TRBJ2-1, with D hard to call. The CDR3 extends over 11 amino acids. The V and J ends lost 2 bases and 8 bases respectively, with 4 bases between them. The germline V gene has CDR1 SNHLY and CDR2 FYNNEI. The CDR3 sequence: CASSEPYEQFF. The CDR3 DNA follows: TGTGCCAGCAGTGAACCCTATGAGCAGTTCTTC. Complete variable domain (other parts from reference TRBV2 and TRBJ2-1): EPEVTQTPSHQVTQMGQEVILRCVPISNHLYFYWYRQILGQKVEFLVSFYNNEISEKSEIFDDQFSVERPDGSNFTLKIRSTKLEDSAMYFCASSEPYEQFFGPGTRLTVL.

The rearrangement uses TRBV18 and TRBJ1-3; D gene uncertain. Germline V gives CDR1 KGHSH, CDR2 LQKENI. The CDR3 has 13 amino acids. V lost 3 bases to trimming and J lost 4 bases, with 7 bases between them. Here the CDR3 reads CASSPAQGNTIYF. As DNA, the CDR3 is TGTGCCAGCTCACCGGCACAGGGAAACACCATATATTTT.

The CDR3 DNA follows: TGCGCCAGCAGCACTCCGGCGGGACAGGGAGACACTGAAGCTTTCTTT. This encodes CASSTPAGQGDTEAFF. The V gene is TRBV5-1, the J gene TRBJ1-1; 9 bases agree with TRBD1. This CDR3 has 16 residues. The junction had 10 bases not matched to a gene; V was cut back by 4 bases and J by 3 bases. The germline V gene encodes CDR1 SGHRS and CDR2 YFSETQ.

This chain links TRBV10-3 with TRBJ2-5, with D possibly TRBD2 on 6 matching bases. V was cut by 6 bases and J by 4 bases, with 12 bases left in between. Germline V gives CDR1 ENHRY, CDR2 SYGVKD. CDR3 size: 13 residues. The CDR3 DNA reads TGTGCCATCAGGGAGGGGCCCGGAGAGACCCAGTACTTC. Translation gives CAIREGPGETQYF.

This clonotype was detected only a few times. The chain couples TRBV11-2 to TRBJ2-7, with D perhaps matching TRBD2 (5 bases). The CDR3 is 14 amino acids. Germline CDR1 and CDR2: SGHAT and FQNNGV. Trimming took 3 bases from V and 1 from J, leaving 10 bases between them. CDR3: CASSFTPGSYEQYF. CDR3 sequence (DNA): TGTGCCAGCAGCTTTACCCCGGGATCCTACGAGCAGTACTTC.

There are many counts of this clonotype. The V gene is TRBV7-2, the J gene TRBJ1-5; D is unclear. CDR1 is SGHTA and CDR2 is FQGNSA in the germline V gene. Trimming shortened V by 2 bases and J by 0 bases, and 5 bases separated the two germline ends. The CDR3 runs 14 residues. The CDR3 DNA sequence: TGTGCCAGCAGCTTACAAGATAGCAATCAGCCCCAGCATTTT. Translated, it gives CASSLQDSNQPQHF.

This chain connects TRBV6-1 to TRBJ1-1; TRBD1 aligns across 7 bases. CDR1 and CDR2 (germline): MNHNS, SASEGT. This CDR3 contains 15 residues. Losses at the gene ends were 6 bases for V and 0 bases for J; bases not matched to a gene: 7. The CDR3, as DNA: TGTGCCAGCAGATCAAGACAGGGAATGAACACTGAAGCTTTCTTT. Protein product: CASRSRQGMNTEAFF.

This clonotype turned up a few times. The genes are TRBV5-6 and TRBJ2-7; perhaps TRBD1 as D (6 bases). The V end was cut by 5 bases, the J end by 3 bases, with 12 bases between. CDR3 length equals 13 residues. Germline CDR1 reads SGHDT; CDR2 reads YYEEEE. CDR3 bases: TGTGCCAGCAGTCCCGGGACAAACTACGAGCAGTACTTC. Amino acid sequence: CASSPGTNYEQYF. The full variable domain, with the rest looked up from reference TRBV5-6 and TRBJ2-7, is DAGVTQSPTHLIKTRGQQVTLRCSPKSGHDTVSWYQQALGQGPQFIFQYYEEEERQRGNFPDRFSGHQFPNYSSELNVNALLLGDSALYLCASSPGTNYEQYFGPGTRLTVT.

This clonotype appeared a few times. The V call is TRBV12-3 or TRBV12-4, the J call TRBJ2-5, with D possibly being TRBD1 or TRBD2 (5 bases each). Trimming took 6 bases from V and 3 from J, leaving 17 bases between them. The CDR3 is made up of 15 amino acids. The CDR3 here is CASSTRGPIKETQYF. CDR3 in DNA: TGTGCCAGCAGCACTAGGGGACCAATAAAAGAGACCCAGTACTTC.

This chain links TRBV12-3 or TRBV12-4 with TRBJ2-3; D gene ambiguous. This CDR3 comprises 14 residues. V lost 3 bases and J lost 4, with 11 bases in between. The CDR3 DNA sequence: TGTGCCAGCAGTTTTGAGGTGGATGCAGATACGCAGTATTTT. This gives the protein CASSFEVDADTQYF.

This rearrangement joins TRBV5-1 to TRBJ1-6; D uncertain. Germline values: CDR1 SGHRS, CDR2 YFSETQ. The CDR3 runs 14 residues. V dropped 4 bases and J dropped 5 bases, with 10 bases sitting between them. The CDR3 DNA sequence: TGCGCCAGCAGCCTAAATTCTGATAATTCACCCCTCCACTTT. It codes for CASSLNSDNSPLHF.

In its sample, this clonotype was seen a few times. The chain uses TRBV3-1 and TRBJ2-1, with D perhaps matching TRBD2 (7 bases). V was clipped by 1 base and J by 7 bases, with 14 bases between them. CDR3 length: 15 residues. Germline V CDR1 and CDR2: LGHDT, YNNKEL (reference sequence). CDR3 loop: CASSQGGGLRNEQFF. CDR3 DNA sequence: TGTGCCAGCAGCCAAGGGGGGGGCCTTAGGAATGAGCAGTTCTTC.

This clonotype was detected ten times or more. The V call is TRBV5-1, the J call TRBJ2-1; 7 bases fit TRBD1. V lost 4 bases, J lost 13 bases, and 8 bases stayed unmatched. There are 12 residues in the CDR3. CDR1 is SGHRS and CDR2 is YFSETQ in the germline V gene. CDR3 loop: CASSDTGQLQFF. In DNA form, the CDR3 reads TGCGCCAGCAGCGATACGGGACAGCTACAGTTCTTC.

This clonotype was seen a few times. This chain connects TRBV5-1 to TRBJ2-7; TRBD2 matches 12 bases. Germline V gives CDR1 SGHRS, CDR2 YFSETQ. V shed 4 bases and J 3 bases; nucleotides not matched to a gene: 5. The CDR3 sequence is 15 residues long. CDR3 loop: CASSPGLAGIYEQYF. The CDR3 DNA follows: TGCGCCAGCAGCCCCGGACTAGCGGGGATCTACGAGCAGTACTTC.